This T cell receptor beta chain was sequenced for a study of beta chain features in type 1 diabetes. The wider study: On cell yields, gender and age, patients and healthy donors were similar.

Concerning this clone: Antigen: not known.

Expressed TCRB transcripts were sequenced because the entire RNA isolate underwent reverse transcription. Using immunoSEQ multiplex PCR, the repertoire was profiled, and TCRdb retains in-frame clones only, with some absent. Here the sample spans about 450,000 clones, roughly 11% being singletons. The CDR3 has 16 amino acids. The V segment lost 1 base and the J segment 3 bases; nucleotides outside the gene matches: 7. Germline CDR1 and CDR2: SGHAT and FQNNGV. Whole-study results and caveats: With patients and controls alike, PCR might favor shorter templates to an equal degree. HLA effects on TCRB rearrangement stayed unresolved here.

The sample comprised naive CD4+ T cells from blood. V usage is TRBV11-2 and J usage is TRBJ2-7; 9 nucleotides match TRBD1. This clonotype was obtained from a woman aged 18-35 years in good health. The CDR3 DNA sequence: TGTGCCAGCAGCTTAGCCGCCGCGGACAGGGGCTACGAGCAGTACGTC. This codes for CASSLAAADRGYEQYV.